This entry lists 6 T cell receptor beta chains sequenced from one sample in a study of cytomegalovirus exposure and HLA in healthy donors. The PCR employed 60 Vbeta primers together with 13 Jbeta primers. The method was immunoSEQ multiplex PCR; TCRdb's version includes in-frame clones alone and lacks a portion of them. The sample data list some 55,000 clones. Source material: PBMCs. All receptors derive from a man aged 18-30 years in good health and CMV-seropositive.

V is TRBV10-2 and J is TRBJ2-7; a weak D match, TRBD1 (6 bases). Germline V lookup: CDR1 WSHSY, CDR2 SAAADI. The CDR3 has 15 residues. V was clipped by 0 bases and J by 2 bases, with 11 bases between them. The CDR3 is CASSESLRQAYEQYF. In DNA, the CDR3 is TGCGCCAGCAGTGAGTCCCTGAGACAGGCCTACGAGCAGTACTTC.

This chain connects TRBV6-5 to TRBJ1-3; the D gene is possibly TRBD1 (6 bases). The CDR3 has 16 residues. From germline, CDR1 is MNHEY and CDR2 SVGAGI. Trimming left V 2 bases short and J 2 bases short, with 13 bases between. The DNA of the CDR3 is TGTGCCAGCAGTTACCAGGGGCTCTACCCTGGAAACACCATATATTTT. Amino acid sequence: CASSYQGLYPGNTIYF.

The V call is TRBV27, the J call TRBJ1-5; 7 positions match TRBD1. The germline V gene has CDR1 MNHEY and CDR2 SMNVEV (reference sequence). CDR3 length: 14 amino acids. The ends lost 6 bases at V and 7 bases at J; junction bases unmatched: 9. DNA for the CDR3: TGTGCCAGCAGCCAGACAGGGCTGCGGCAGCCCCAGCATTTT. It codes for CASSQTGLRQPQHF.

Considering frequency, this clone is medium-sized. In DNA form, the CDR3 reads TGTGCCAGTAGTCTAGGAGGGATTGAAGCTTTCTTT. As protein: CASSLGGIEAFF. V gene TRBV19 combines with J gene TRBJ1-1; D gene uncertain. The V gene lost 5 bases and the J gene lost 7 bases, with 11 bases spanning the gap. CDR1 is LNHDA, CDR2 SQIVND, per germline (reference sequence). The CDR3 has 12 amino acids.

The chain is built from TRBV4-1 and TRBJ2-3; D is possibly TRBD1 (6 bases). There are 20 residues in the CDR3. Germline V gene sequence: CDR1 MGHRA, CDR2 YSYEKL. V gave up 3 bases and J gave up 3 bases, with 28 bases separating them. The CDR3 nucleotides read TGCGCCAGCAGCCACCACAGGGCGTACGGACGGAGTCGCGAAACAGATACGCAGTATTTT. Translated: CASSHHRAYGRSRETDTQYF.

The V gene is TRBV4-2, the J gene TRBJ2-2; possibly TRBD1 for D (6 bases). This CDR3 comprises 16 residues. From germline, CDR1 is LGHNA and CDR2 YNFKEQ. V lost 2 bases and J 5 bases, leaving 15 bases between the germline ends. The CDR3 loop reads CASSQTQGFATGELFF. CDR3 sequence (DNA): TGTGCCAGCAGCCAAACACAGGGTTTTGCAACCGGGGAGCTGTTTTTT.